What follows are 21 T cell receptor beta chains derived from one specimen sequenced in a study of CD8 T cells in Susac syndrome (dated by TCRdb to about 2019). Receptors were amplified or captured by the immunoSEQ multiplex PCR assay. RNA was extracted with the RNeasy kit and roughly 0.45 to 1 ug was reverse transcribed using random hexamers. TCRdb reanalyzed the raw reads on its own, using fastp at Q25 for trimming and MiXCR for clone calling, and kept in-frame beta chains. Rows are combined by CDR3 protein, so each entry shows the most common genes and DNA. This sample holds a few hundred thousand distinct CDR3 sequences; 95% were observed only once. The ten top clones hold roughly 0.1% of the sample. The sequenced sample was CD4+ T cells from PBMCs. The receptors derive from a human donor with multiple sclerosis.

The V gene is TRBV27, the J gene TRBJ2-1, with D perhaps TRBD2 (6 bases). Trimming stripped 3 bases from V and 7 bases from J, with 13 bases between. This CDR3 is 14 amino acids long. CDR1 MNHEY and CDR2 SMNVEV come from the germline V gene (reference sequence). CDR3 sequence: CASSFAGSGNEQFF. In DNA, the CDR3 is TGTGCCAGCAGTTTCGCGGGATCGGGTAATGAGCAGTTCTTC.

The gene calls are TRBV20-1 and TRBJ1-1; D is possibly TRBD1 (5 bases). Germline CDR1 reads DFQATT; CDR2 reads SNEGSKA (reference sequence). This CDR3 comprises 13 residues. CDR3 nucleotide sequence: TGCAGGACCGGGGGAGGGCGAGGCCCTGAAGCTTTCTTT. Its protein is CRTGGGRGPEAFF.

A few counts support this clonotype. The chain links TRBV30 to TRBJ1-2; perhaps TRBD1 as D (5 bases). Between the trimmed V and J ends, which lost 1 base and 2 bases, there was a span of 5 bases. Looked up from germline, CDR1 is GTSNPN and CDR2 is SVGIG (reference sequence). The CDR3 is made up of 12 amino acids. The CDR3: CAWSEGNYGYTF. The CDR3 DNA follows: TGTGCCTGGAGTGAGGGGAACTATGGCTACACCTTC.

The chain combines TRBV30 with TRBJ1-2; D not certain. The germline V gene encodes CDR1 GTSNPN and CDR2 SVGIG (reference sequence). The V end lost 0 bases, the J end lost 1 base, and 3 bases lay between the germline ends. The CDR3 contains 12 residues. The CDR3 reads CAWSVINYGYTF. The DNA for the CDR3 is TGTGCCTGGAGTGTAATTAACTATGGCTACACCTTC. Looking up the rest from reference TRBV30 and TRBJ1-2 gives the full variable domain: SQTIHQWPATLVQPVGSPLSLECTVEGTSNPNLYWYRQAAGRGLQLLFYSVGIGQISSEVPQNLSASRPQDRQFILSSKKLLLSDSGFYLCAWSVINYGYTFGSGTRLTVV.

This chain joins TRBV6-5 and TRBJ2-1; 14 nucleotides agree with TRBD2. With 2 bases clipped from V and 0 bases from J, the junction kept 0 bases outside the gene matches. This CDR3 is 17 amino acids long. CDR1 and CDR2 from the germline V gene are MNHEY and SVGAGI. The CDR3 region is CASSYGTSGSSYNEQFF. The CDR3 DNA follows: TGTGCCAGCAGTTACGGGACTAGCGGGAGCTCCTACAATGAGCAGTTCTTC.

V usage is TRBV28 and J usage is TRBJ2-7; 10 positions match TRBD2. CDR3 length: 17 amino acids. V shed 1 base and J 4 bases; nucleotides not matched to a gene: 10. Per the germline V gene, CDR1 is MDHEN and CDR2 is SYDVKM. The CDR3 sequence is CASSLYPPTSGSYEQYF. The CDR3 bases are TGTGCCAGCAGTTTATATCCTCCGACTAGCGGGTCGTACGAGCAGTACTTC.

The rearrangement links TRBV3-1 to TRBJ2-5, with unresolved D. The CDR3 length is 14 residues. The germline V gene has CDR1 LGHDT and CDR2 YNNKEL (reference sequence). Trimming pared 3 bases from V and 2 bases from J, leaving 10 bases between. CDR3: CASSHIATQETQYF. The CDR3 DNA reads TGTGCCAGCAGCCATATTGCTACACAAGAGACCCAGTACTTC.

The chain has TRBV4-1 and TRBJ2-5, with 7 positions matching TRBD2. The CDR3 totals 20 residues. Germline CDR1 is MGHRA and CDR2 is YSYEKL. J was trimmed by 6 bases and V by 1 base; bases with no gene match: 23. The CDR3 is CASSQVYPPDWGGRFKTQYF. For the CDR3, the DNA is TGCGCCAGCAGCCAAGTATACCCACCCGACTGGGGGGGACGCTTCAAGACCCAGTACTTC.

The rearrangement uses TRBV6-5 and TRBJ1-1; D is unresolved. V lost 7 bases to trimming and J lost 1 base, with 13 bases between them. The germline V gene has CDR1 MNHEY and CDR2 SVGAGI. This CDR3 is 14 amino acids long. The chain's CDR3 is CASIGRLGNTEAFF. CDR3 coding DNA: TGTGCCAGCATCGGGAGATTGGGGAACACTGAAGCTTTCTTT.

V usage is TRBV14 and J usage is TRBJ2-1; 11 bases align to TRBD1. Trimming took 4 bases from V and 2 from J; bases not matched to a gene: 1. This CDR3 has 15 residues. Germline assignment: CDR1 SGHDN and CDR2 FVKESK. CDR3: CASSRDRGAYNEQFF. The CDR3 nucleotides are TGTGCCAGCAGCCGGGACAGGGGGGCCTACAATGAGCAGTTCTTC.

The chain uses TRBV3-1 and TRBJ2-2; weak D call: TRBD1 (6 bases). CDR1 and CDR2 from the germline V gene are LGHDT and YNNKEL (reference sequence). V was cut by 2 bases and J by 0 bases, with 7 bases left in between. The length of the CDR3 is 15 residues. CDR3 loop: CASSQRTANTGELFF. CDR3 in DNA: TGTGCCAGCAGCCAAAGGACAGCGAACACCGGGGAGCTGTTTTTT.

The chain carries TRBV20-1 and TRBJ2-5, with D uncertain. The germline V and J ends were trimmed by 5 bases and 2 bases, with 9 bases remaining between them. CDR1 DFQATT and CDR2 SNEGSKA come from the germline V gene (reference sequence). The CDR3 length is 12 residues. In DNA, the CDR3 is TGCAGTGCTTCCATGAAACAAGAGACCCAGTACTTC. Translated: CSASMKQETQYF.

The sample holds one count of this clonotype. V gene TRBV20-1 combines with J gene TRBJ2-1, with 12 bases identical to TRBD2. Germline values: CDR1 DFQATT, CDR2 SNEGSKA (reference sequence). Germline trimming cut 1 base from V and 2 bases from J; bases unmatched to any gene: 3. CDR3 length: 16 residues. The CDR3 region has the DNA TGCAGTGCTAGAGTTCGACTAGCGGGAGCCTACAATGAGCAGTTCTTC. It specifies CSARVRLAGAYNEQFF.

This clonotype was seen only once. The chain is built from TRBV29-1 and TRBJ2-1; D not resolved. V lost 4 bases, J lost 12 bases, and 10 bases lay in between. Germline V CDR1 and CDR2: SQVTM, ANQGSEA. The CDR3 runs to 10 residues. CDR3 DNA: TGCAGCGTTGTGGACCCTATGCAGTTCTTC. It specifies CSVVDPMQFF.

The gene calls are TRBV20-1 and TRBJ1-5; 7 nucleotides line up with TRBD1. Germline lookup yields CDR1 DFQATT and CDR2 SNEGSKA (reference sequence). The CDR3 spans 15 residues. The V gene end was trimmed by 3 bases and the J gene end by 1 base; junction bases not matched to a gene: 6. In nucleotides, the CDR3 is TGCAGTGCTAGGCAGGGGGTACAAAGCAATCAGCCCCAGCATTTT. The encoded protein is CSARQGVQSNQPQHF.

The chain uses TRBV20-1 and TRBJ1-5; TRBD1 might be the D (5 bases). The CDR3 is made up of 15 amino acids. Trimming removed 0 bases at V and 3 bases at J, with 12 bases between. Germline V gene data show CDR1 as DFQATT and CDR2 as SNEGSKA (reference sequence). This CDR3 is CSAREGQGPNQPQHF. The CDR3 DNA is TGCAGTGCTAGAGAGGGCCAGGGACCCAATCAGCCCCAGCATTTT.

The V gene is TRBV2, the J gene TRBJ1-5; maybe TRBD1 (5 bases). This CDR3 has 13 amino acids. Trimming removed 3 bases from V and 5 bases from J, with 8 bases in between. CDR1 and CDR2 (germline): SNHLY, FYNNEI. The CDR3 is CASSEGGDQPQHF. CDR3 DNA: TGTGCCAGCAGTGAGGGAGGGGATCAGCCCCAGCATTTT. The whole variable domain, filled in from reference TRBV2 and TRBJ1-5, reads EPEVTQTPSHQVTQMGQEVILRCVPISNHLYFYWYRQILGQKVEFLVSFYNNEISEKSEIFDDQFSVERPDGSNFTLKIRSTKLEDSAMYFCASSEGGDQPQHFGDGTRLSIL.

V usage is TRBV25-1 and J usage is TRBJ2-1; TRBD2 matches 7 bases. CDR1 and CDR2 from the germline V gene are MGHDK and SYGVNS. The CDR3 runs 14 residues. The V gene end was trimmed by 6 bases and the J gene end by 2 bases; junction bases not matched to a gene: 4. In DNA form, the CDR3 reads TGTGCCAGCAGCCCAGCGGGACCCTACAATGAGCAGTTCTTC. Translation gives CASSPAGPYNEQFF.

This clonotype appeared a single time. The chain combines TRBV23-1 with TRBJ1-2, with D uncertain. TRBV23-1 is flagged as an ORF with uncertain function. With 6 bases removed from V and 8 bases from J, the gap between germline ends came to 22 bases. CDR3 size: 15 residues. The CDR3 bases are TGCGCCAGCAGCCCACCTCGGAGAGGGCCGGGAGGCTACACCTTC. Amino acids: CASSPPRRGPGGYTF.

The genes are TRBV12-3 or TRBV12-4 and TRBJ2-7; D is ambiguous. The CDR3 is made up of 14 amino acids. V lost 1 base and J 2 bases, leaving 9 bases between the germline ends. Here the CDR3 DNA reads TGTGCCAGCAGTTTAGGGGTCAAAACCTACGAGCAGTACTTC. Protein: CASSLGVKTYEQYF.

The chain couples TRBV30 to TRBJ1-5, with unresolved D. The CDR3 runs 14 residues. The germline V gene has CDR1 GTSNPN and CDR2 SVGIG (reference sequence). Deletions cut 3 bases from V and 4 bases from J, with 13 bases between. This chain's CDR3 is CAWSTQQTNQPQHF. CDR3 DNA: TGTGCCTGGAGCACGCAGCAGACTAATCAGCCCCAGCATTTT.